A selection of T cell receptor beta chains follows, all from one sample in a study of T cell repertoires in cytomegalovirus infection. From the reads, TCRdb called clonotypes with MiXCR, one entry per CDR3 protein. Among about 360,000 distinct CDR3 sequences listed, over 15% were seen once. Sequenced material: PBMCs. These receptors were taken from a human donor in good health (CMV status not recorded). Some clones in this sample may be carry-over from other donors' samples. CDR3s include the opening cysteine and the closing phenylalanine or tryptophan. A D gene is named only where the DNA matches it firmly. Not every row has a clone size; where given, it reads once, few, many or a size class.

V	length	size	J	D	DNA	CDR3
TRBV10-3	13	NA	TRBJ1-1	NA	TGTGCCATCAGTGGGGGAGGGGACACTGAAGCTTTCTTT	CAISGGGDTEAFF
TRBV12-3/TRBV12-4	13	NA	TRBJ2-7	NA	TGTGCCAGCAGTCCGCGACCGATCTACGAGCAGTACTTC	CASSPRPIYEQYF
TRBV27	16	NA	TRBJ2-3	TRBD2	TGTGCCAGCAGTAGCCTGCCTAGCGGGAGCACAGATACGCAGTATTTT	CASSSLPSGSTDTQYF
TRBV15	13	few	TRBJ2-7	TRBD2	TGTGCCACCGGAGAGGGACTAGACTACGAGCAGTACTTC	CATGEGLDYEQYF
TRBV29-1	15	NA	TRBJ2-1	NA	TGCAGCGTTGATCCACCGGAGAGCTCCTACAATGAGCAGTTCTTC	CSVDPPESSYNEQFF
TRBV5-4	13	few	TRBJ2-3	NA	TGTGCCAGCAGCTTGGACAGGTCGAATACGCAGTATTTT	CASSLDRSNTQYF
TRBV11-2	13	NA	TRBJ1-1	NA	TGTGCCAGCAGCTTAGTCCCCCACACTGAAGCTTTCTTT	CASSLVPHTEAFF
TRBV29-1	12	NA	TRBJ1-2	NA	TGCAGCGTTGACCCAGCCTACTATGGCTACACCTTC	CSVDPAYYGYTF
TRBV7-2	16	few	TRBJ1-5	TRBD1	TGTGCCAGCAGCTTAGTCGGGACAGGGAACAATCAGCCCCAGCATTTT	CASSLVGTGNNQPQHF
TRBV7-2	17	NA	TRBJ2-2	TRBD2	TGTGCCAGCAGCTTAGTTGTGGGGGGGGGACGGACCGGGGAGCTGTTTTTT	CASSLVVGGGRTGELFF
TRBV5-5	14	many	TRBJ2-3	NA	TGTGCCAGCAGCCCCCGGCGGGCGGCAGATACGCAGTATTTT	CASSPRRAADTQYF
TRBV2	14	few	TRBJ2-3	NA	TGTGCCAGCAGTGAAGCGCTCCACACAGATACGCAGTATTTT	CASSEALHTDTQYF
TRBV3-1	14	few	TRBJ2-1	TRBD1	TGTGCCAGCAGCCAATTTACAGGGGTCTATGAGCAGTTCTTC	CASSQFTGVYEQFF
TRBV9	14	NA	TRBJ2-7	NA	TGTGCCAGCAGCGTCACGGACCTCTCCTACGAGCAGTACTTC	CASSVTDLSYEQYF
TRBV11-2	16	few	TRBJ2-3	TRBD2	TGTGCCAGCAGCATGTTACTAGCGGGGACGACAGATACGCAGTATTTT	CASSMLLAGTTDTQYF
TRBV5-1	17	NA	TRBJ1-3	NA	TGCGCCAGCAGCCCCGGGACCGATATCCTCTCTGGAAACACCATATATTTT	CASSPGTDILSGNTIYF
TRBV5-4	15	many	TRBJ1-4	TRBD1	TGTGCCAGCAGCGCAGACAGGGAGACGAATGAAAAACTGTTTTTT	CASSADRETNEKLFF
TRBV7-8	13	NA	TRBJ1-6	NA	TGTGCCAGCAGCTTTTTCAGAGATTCACCCCTCCACTTT	CASSFFRDSPLHF
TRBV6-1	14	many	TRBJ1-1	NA	TGTGCCAGCAGCCCCGGAGGGGCTAGTACTGAAGCTTTCTTT	CASSPGGASTEAFF
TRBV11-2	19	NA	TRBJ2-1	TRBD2	TGTGCCAGCAGCCAGTTCAGGATCTGGACTAGCGGTTTGTCGAATGAGCAGTTCTTC	CASSQFRIWTSGLSNEQFF
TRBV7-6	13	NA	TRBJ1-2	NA	TGTGCCAGCAGTCTTTCGAACGGAATTGGCTACACCTTC	CASSLSNGIGYTF
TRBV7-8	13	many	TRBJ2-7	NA	TGTGCCAGCATGAGAGGGAACGACTACGAGCAGTACTTC	CASMRGNDYEQYF
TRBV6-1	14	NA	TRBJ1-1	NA	TGTGCCAGCAGTGAAGCTGGAGGGAGGGGTGAAGCTTTCTTT	CASSEAGGRGEAFF
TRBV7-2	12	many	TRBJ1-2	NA	TGTGCCAGCAGCCCTGGACTGGTGGGCTACACCTTC	CASSPGLVGYTF
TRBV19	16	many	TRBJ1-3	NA	TGTGCCAGTAGGGGATTCGGTCTGACTGGAGGAAACACCATATATTTT	CASRGFGLTGGNTIYF
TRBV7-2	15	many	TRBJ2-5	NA	TGTGCCAGCAGCTTAGTTCTGGGAGGTCGGGAGACCCAGTACTTC	CASSLVLGGRETQYF
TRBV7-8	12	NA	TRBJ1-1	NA	TGTGCCAGCAGCGTGTACAGGGAGGTCGCTTTCTTT	CASSVYREVAFF
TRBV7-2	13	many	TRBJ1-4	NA	TGTGCCAGCAGCTTAGCAGTGAATGAAAAACTGTTTTTT	CASSLAVNEKLFF
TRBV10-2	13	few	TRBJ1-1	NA	TGCGCCAGCAGATCGCAGGGAGGCACTGAAGCTTTCTTT	CASRSQGGTEAFF
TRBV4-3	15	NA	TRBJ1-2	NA	TGCGCCAGCTCCCTAAGCAGTGGAGGAAACTATGGCTACACCTTC	CASSLSSGGNYGYTF
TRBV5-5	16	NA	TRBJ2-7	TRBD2	TGTGCCAGCAGCCCCGAGCGACTAGCGGGAGGCGACGAGCAGTACTTC	CASSPERLAGGDEQYF
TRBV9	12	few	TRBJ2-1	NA	TGTGCCAGCAGCGTTGGTCGGAATGAGCAGTTCTTC	CASSVGRNEQFF
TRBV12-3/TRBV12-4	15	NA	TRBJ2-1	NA	TGTGCCAGCAGCGAGCAAGGGAGATATTTCAATGAGCAGTTCTTC	CASSEQGRYFNEQFF
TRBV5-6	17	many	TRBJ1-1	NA	TGTGCCAGCAGCTTGGGCGGTTGGTGGGAATCGAACACTGAAGCTTTCTTT	CASSLGGWWESNTEAFF
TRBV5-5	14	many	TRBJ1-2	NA	TGTGCCAGCAGCTTGCCAAGCCTACCCCACGACTACACCTTC	CASSLPSLPHDYTF
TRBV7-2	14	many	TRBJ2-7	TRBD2	TGTGCCTCACGTACTAGCGGGGGGTTCTACGAGCAGTACTTC	CASRTSGGFYEQYF
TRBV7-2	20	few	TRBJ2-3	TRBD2	TGTGCCAGCAGCCTAAGTAACGGACTAGCCGCTACCTCTAGCACAGATACGCAGTATTTT	CASSLSNGLAATSSTDTQYF
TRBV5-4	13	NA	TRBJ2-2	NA	TGTGCCAGCAGCTTGATTGATTCCGGGGAGCTGTTTTTT	CASSLIDSGELFF
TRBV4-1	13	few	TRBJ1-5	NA	TGCGCCAGCAGCCAACGGGGATTTCAGCCCCAGCATTTT	CASSQRGFQPQHF
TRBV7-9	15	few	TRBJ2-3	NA	TGTGCCAGCAGCTTAGGGCGTTCCGACACAGATACGCAGTATTTT	CASSLGRSDTDTQYF
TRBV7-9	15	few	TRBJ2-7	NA	TGTGCCAGCAGCTTAGCGCAAGGGTCCAGAGACGAGCAGTACTTC	CASSLAQGSRDEQYF
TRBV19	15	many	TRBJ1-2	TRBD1	TGTGCCAGTAGTCCCGGGACAGCCACTAACTATGGCTACACCTTC	CASSPGTATNYGYTF
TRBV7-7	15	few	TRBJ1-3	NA	TGTGCCAGCAGCTTAGACGGGAGCTCTGGAAACACCATATATTTT	CASSLDGSSGNTIYF
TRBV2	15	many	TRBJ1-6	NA	TGTGCCAGCACCCTTGAAGGTCAGGCGTATTCACCCCTCCACTTT	CASTLEGQAYSPLHF
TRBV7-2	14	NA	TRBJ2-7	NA	TGTGCCAGCAGCCCCGAGAGGTCCGACTACGAGCAGTACTTC	CASSPERSDYEQYF
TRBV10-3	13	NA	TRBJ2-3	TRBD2	TGTGCCACCAGCGGGGGGCCCACAGATACGCAGTATTTT	CATSGGPTDTQYF
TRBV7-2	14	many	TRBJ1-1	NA	TGTGCCAGCAGCTTATCTTTAGGCTCCCCGGGAGCTTTCTTT	CASSLSLGSPGAFF